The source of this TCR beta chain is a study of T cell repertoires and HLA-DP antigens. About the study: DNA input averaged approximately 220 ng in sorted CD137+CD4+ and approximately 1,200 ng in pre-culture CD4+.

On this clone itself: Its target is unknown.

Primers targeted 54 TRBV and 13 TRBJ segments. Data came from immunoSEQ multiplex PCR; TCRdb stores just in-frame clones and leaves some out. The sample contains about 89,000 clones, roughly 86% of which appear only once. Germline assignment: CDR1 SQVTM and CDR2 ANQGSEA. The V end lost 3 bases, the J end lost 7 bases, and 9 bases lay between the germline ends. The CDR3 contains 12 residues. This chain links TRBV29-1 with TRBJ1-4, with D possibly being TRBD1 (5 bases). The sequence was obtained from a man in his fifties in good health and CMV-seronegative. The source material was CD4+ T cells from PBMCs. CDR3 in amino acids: CSVEDIGEKLFF. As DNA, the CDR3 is TGCAGCGTTGAGGACATAGGTGAAAAACTGTTTTTT.